This T cell receptor beta chain was obtained from a study of T cells in Graves' hyperthyroidism and ophthalmopathy (dated by TCRdb to between 2018 and 2021). With respect to the entire study: Peripheral blood was sampled at the time of initial diagnosis, prior to any treatment. The 75 to 100 discovery patients were randomly divided into training and test sets at a 7:3 ratio. According to the paper, TCR Vbeta CDR3 sequencing was carried out on roughly 130 peripheral blood samples, which came from 40 to 45 ophthalmopathy, 75 to 80 hyperthyroidism and about 17 progressor patients. An independent validation cohort of 18 to 20 hyperthyroidism patients and about 16 patients who later progressed to ophthalmopathy tested prospective prediction of ophthalmopathy. To identify distinguishing TCR V-J signatures, a discovery cohort of around 100 patients was used, comprising 43 with Graves' ophthalmopathy and approximately 57 with stable Graves' hyperthyroidism. In addition, the study compared T-cell repertoires in thyroid tissue and in blood from a handful of Graves' hyperthyroidism patients. Following sampling, methimazole starting at 30 mg daily was given to hyperthyroidism patients, and high-dose intravenous methylprednisolone was given to ophthalmopathy patients.

Results the study describes overall, beyond this receptor: In validation, progression to ophthalmopathy was predicted by the model with 55% to 71% sensitivity and roughly 72% specificity, a median of about 6 months before onset. Sample size was not statistically predetermined, and investigators were not blinded to group allocation. In cross-validation, a model built on a 13 V-J signature told ophthalmopathy apart from stable hyperthyroidism with approximately 90% sensitivity and roughly 81% specificity, and in testing the same model reached 80%/75%. Most expanded thyroid clonotypes (frequency above 0.001) were also detected in blood, suggesting blood repertoires may reflect thyroid immune responses.

Turning to this clonotype: The target of this receptor is not known. No much larger clonotype is one base removed from it; base qualities were not supplied.

The TCR beta CDR3 regions were amplified from the RNA transcripts. For the first round of RT-PCR on the TCR CDR3, the HTBI primer set was used together with the Qiagen OneStep RT-PCR kit. The libraries were constructed in a second round of multiplex PCR and then size-selected and purified. Sequencing of the libraries was done on an Illumina HiSeq2000 using paired-end 100 bp reads. The paper's data handling went like this. SOAPnuke was used to process the raw data, throwing out any read that contained adapters or uncalled bases, had a mean Phred below 15, or lacked an exact constant-primer or identifier match. COPE v1.2.5 was used to merge high-quality paired reads, and clonotypes were defined as unique nucleotide sequences. MiTCR v1.1 was used to align the clonotypes against IMGT TRBV, TRBD and TRBJ reference segments. Only V-J combinations with frequency above 0.0001, covering 99% to 99.2% of repertoires, were analysed. The TCS score was defined as F50 (clonal expansion) divided by E x V (chaos), with BLOSUM62-based TCRdist calculated between CDR3 peptides within each V-J. Welch's t-statistics and random forest reduced around 510 V-J features to about 13, which were used in a naive Bayes classifier (R e1071). The similarity between thyroid and blood repertoires was quantified using the Morisita-Horn index. TCRdb redid the processing of the public reads, applying fastp at Q25 and MiXCR, and retained in-frame beta chains. Rows matching on CDR3 protein sequence are summarized as one entry with the most common DNA and genes. The authors' filters were not applied to this entry. The sample has nearly 750,000 distinct CDR3 sequences on record, over 35% of them singletons. The leading ten clones occupy roughly 30% of the sample.

A patient counted as having stable Graves' hyperthyroidism if no progression to ophthalmopathy occurred over 18 months of follow-up. The hyperthyroidism patients were between 18 and 65 years old and newly diagnosed, with a disease duration of less than 2 months. Patients with uncontrolled infections, other autoimmune diseases, pregnancy or lactation were excluded. Diagnoses relied on clinical symptoms, serum thyroxine and TRAb, thyroid ultrasound and orbital computed tomography. PBMCs were separated from under 12 ml of fresh peripheral blood using Ficoll-Paque density gradient centrifugation. Total RNA was extracted with Trizol reagent, and quality was checked on an Agilent 2100 Bioanalyzer. Trimming takes 0 bases from V and 0 bases from J, and the germline ends sit 22 bases apart. In the germline V gene, CDR1 corresponds to SGDLS and CDR2 to YYNGEE. Counted from cysteine to phenylalanine, this CDR3 has 19 amino acids. Only CDR3 DNA remains: 57 bases, in frame from the first base.

This sequence originates from a woman aged 40 to 49 with Graves' hyperthyroidism. The chain is assembled from TRBV9 and TRBJ2-7, and perhaps TRBD2 as D gene, on 5 matching bases. Specimen: blood. The encoded CDR3 is CASSVGEPTGMGPSYEQYF. The nucleotide sequence is given as TGTGCCAGCAGCGTAGGGGAACCGACCGGGATGGGCCCCTCCTACGAGCAGTACTTC.